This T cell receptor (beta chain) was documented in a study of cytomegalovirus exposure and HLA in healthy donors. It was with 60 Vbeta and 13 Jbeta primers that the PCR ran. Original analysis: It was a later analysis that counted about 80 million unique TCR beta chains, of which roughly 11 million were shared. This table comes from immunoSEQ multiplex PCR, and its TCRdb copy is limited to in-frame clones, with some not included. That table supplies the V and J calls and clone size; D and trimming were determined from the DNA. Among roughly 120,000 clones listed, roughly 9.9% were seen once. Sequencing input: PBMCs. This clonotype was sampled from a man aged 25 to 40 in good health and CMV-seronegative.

CDR3 loop: CASSLRDGEVETQYF. As DNA, the CDR3 is TGTGCCAGCAGCTTAAGGGACGGGGAGGTAGAGACCCAGTACTTC. J is TRBJ2-5 and V is TRBV7-2; D is perhaps TRBD2 (6 bases). V lost 2 bases to trimming and J lost 4 bases, with 14 bases between them. Germline V CDR1 and CDR2: SGHTA, FQGNSA. This CDR3 region has 15 residues.